This TCR beta chain was found in a study of neurological immune-mediated disorders. TCRdb re-called the 5' RACE reads with MiXCR, one entry per CDR3 protein. The table includes tens of thousands of distinct CDR3 sequences, about an eighth detected once. There are a few counts of this clonotype. Looked up from germline, CDR1 is KGHSH and CDR2 is LQKENI. V shed 1 base, J shed 13 bases, and the junction held 5 bases outside the gene matches. There are 12 residues in the CDR3. Sequencing was performed on PBMCs. The genes are TRBV18 and TRBJ2-3; 7 positions match TRBD1. The sequence came from a woman aged 55-75 years with HTLV-1-associated myelopathy (HAM/TSP). The CDR3: CASSPQGAIEYF. The DNA for the CDR3 is TGTGCCAGCTCACCACAGGGGGCGATTGAGTATTTT.